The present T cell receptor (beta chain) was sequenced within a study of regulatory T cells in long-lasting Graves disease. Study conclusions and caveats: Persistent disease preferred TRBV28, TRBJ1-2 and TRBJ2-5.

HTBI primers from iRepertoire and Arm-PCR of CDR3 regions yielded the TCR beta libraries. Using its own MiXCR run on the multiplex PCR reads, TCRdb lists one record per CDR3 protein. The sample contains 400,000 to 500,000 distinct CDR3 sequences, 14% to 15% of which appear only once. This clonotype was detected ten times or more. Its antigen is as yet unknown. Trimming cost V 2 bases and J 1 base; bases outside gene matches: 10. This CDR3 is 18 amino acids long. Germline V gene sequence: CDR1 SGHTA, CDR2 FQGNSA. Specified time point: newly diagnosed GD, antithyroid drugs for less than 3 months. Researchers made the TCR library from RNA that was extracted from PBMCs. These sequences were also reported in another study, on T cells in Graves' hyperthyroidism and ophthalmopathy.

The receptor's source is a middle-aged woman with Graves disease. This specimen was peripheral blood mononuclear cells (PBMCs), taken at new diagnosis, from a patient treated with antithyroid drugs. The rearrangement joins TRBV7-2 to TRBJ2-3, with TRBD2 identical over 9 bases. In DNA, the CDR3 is TGTGCCAGCAGCTTAAGTGTGGGGCGGGAGGGAGGCACAGATACGCAGTATTTT. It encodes CASSLSVGREGGTDTQYF.